One sample yielded the 9 T cell receptor beta chains listed below, sequenced in a study of blood T cell repertoires in COVID-19 (dated by TCRdb to the early 2020s). To prepare the library, the immunoSEQ multiplex PCR assay was applied. Not all clones reach the TCRdb copy of this immuneACCESS table, which keeps in-frame sequences only. Checked studies attribute under half of the gap to unresolved V genes and leave the rest unexplained. This sample comprises just over 75,000 clones, approximately 80% of them detected only once. The top ten hold over 4.5% of the sample. Sequences were obtained from peripheral blood. Receptors originate from a man aged 55-75 years with active or convalescent COVID-19.

The J gene is TRBJ2-7, the V gene TRBV9; 10 nucleotides align to TRBD1. Trimming at V came to 4 bases and at J to 2 bases, leaving 6 bases not matched to a gene. The CDR3 has 15 residues. Germline V gives CDR1 SGDLS, CDR2 YYNGEE. The CDR3 here is CASSPLDRGTYEQYF. The CDR3 DNA sequence: TGTGCCAGCAGCCCTCTGGACAGGGGGACCTACGAGCAGTACTTC.

CDR3 region: CASSPEQGAYGNTIYF. DNA for the CDR3: TGTGCCAGCTCACCAGAACAGGGGGCCTATGGAAACACCATATATTTT. The chain has TRBV18 and TRBJ1-3; 9 bases map to TRBD1. From germline, CDR1 is KGHSH and CDR2 LQKENI. V shed 2 bases and J 3 bases; nucleotides not matched to a gene: 5. The CDR3 contains 16 residues.

The rearrangement uses TRBV19 and TRBJ1-1; the D is unclear. V was shortened by 3 bases and J by 4 bases, with 15 bases between the two germline ends. Germline-derived CDR1 and CDR2 are LNHDA and SQIVND (reference sequence). This CDR3 has 15 residues. The chain's CDR3 is CASSIPQGPGTEAFF. CDR3 bases: TGTGCCAGTAGTATCCCGCAAGGTCCGGGCACTGAAGCTTTCTTT. The full variable domain, rest sourced from reference TRBV19 and TRBJ1-1, is DGGITQSPKYLFRKEGQNVTLSCEQNLNHDAMYWYRQDPGQGLRLIYYSQIVNDFQKGDIAEGYSVSREKKESFPLTVTSAQKNPTAFYLCASSIPQGPGTEAFFGQGTRLTVV.

V usage is TRBV12-3 or TRBV12-4 and J usage is TRBJ2-7, with a weak D call TRBD2 (5 bases). Deletions cut 5 bases from V and 0 bases from J, with 5 bases between. The CDR3 covers 12 residues. The CDR3 region is CASSGSSYEQYF. DNA for the CDR3: TGTGCCAGCAGTGGGAGCTCCTACGAGCAGTACTTC.

This clone turned up a few times. The chain employs TRBV3-1 (or the pseudogene TRBV3-2) and TRBJ2-1, with 7 bases aligning to TRBD2. The CDR3 totals 15 residues. Germline V CDR1 and CDR2: LGHDT, YNNKEL (reference sequence). The ends lost 0 bases at V and 10 bases at J; junction bases unmatched: 9. CDR3 sequence reads: CASSQDRGREGEQFF. CDR3 bases: TGTGCCAGCAGCCAAGATCGAGGCAGGGAGGGGGAGCAGTTCTTC.

This clone was detected only once. The chain is built from TRBV6-5 and TRBJ2-7; possible D gene TRBD2, 6 bases. V dropped 6 bases and J dropped 3 bases, with 18 bases sitting between them. This CDR3 spans 15 amino acids. The germline CDR1 and CDR2 sequences are MNHEY and SVGAGI. CDR3 DNA: TGTGCCAGCAGCTCAACCCAGGAGGGTTTCTACGAGCAGTACTTC. Protein: CASSSTQEGFYEQYF.

The rearrangement uses TRBV18 and TRBJ2-1, with 7 bases that match TRBD1. With 0 bases clipped from V and 10 bases from J, the junction kept 6 bases outside the gene matches. CDR1 KGHSH and CDR2 LQKENI come from the germline V gene. The CDR3 is made up of 14 amino acids. CDR3 amino acids: CASSPPTGDGEQFF. CDR3 coding DNA: TGTGCCAGCTCACCACCAACAGGGGACGGGGAGCAGTTCTTC.

Written as DNA, the CDR3 is TGTGCCAGCAGCTTAGCCGGGACAGGGAATTCACCCCTCCACTTT. It translates to CASSLAGTGNSPLHF. This chain joins TRBV7-3 and TRBJ1-6, with 9 positions matching TRBD1. CDR3 length: 15 residues. V lost 2 bases, J lost 7 bases, and 3 bases stayed unmatched. Germline V gives CDR1 SGHTA, CDR2 FQGTGA.

The chain joins TRBV7-2 to TRBJ2-1; TRBD2 matches 8 bases. The CDR3 is made up of 17 amino acids. V lost 1 base to trimming and J lost 10 bases; unmatched junction nucleotides: 15. Germline V CDR1 and CDR2: SGHTA, FQGNSA. CDR3 sequence (DNA): TGTGCCAGCAGCTTAGACAGCGGGGGCCCCGGTCTAGGAGAGCAGTTCTTC. This codes for CASSLDSGGPGLGEQFF.